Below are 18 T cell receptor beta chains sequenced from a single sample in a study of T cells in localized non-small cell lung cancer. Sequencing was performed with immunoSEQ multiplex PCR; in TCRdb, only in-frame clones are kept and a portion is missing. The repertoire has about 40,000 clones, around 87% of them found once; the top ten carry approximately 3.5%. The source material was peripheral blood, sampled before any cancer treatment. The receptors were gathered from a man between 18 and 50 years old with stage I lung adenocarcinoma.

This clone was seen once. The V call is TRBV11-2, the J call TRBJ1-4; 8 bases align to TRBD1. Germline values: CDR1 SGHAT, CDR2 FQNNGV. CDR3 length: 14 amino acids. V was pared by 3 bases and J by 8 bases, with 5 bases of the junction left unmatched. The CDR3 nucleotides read TGTGCCAGCAGCTTGACAGGGGCGACGGAAAAACTGTTTTTT. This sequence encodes CASSLTGATEKLFF.

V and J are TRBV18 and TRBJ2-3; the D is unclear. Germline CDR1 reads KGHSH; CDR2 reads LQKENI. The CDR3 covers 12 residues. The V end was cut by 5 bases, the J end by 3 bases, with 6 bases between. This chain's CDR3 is CASSTATDTQYF. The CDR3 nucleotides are TGTGCCAGCTCAACGGCAACAGATACGCAGTATTTT.

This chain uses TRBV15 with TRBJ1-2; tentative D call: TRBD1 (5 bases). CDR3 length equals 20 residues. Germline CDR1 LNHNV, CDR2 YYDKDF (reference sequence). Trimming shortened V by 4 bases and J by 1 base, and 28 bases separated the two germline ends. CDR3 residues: CATSKRQPGAPANLNYGYTF. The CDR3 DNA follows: TGTGCCACCAGCAAAAGACAGCCCGGGGCCCCGGCAAACCTTAACTATGGCTACACCTTC.

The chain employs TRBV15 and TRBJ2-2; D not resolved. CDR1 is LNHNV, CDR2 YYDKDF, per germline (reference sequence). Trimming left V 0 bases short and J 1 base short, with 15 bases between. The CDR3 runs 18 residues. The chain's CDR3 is CATSRDLSRAGNTGELFF. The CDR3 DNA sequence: TGTGCCACCAGCAGAGATCTCTCTAGGGCAGGGAACACCGGGGAGCTGTTTTTT.

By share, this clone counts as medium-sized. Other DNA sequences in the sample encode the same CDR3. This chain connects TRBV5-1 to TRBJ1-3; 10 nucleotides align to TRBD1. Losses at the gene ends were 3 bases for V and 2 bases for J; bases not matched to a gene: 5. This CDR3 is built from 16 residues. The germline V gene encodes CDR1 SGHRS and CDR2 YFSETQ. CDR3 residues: CASSSRQGAPGNTIYF. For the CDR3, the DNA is TGCGCCAGCAGCTCCCGACAGGGGGCGCCTGGAAACACCATATATTTT. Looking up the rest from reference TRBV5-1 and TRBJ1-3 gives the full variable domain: KAGVTQTPRYLIKTRGQQVTLSCSPISGHRSVSWYQQTPGQGLQFLFEYFSETQRNKGNFPGRFSGRQFSNSRSEMNVSTLELGDSALYLCASSSRQGAPGNTIYFGEGSWLTVV.

The DNA of the CDR3 is TGTGCCAGCAGCGCCCAGTCTGGAGATACGCAGTATTTT. Its translation: CASSAQSGDTQYF. The chain employs TRBV5-4 and TRBJ2-3; no clear D gene. Trimming removed 4 bases from V and 5 bases from J, with 11 bases in between. Germline CDR1 reads SGHNT; CDR2 reads YYREEE (reference sequence). The CDR3 totals 13 residues.

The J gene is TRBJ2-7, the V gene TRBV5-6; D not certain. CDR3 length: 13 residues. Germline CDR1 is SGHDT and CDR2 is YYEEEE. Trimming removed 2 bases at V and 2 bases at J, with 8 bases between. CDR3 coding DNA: TGTGCCAGCAGCTTAAGTTCGACCTACGAGCAGTACTTC. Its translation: CASSLSSTYEQYF.

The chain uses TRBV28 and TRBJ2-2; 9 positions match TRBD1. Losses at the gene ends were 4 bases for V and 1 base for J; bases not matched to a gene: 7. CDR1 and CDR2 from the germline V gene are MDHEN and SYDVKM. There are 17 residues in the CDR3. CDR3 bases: TGTGCCAGCAGTTCCACTCGGACAGGGGAGAACACCGGGGAGCTGTTTTTT. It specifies CASSSTRTGENTGELFF.

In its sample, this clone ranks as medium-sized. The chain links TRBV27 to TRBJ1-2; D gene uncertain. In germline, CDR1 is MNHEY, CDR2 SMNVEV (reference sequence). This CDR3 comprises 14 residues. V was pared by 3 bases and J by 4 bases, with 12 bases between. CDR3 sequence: CASSFKAGAYGYTF. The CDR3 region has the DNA TGTGCCAGCAGTTTCAAGGCAGGCGCCTATGGCTACACCTTC.

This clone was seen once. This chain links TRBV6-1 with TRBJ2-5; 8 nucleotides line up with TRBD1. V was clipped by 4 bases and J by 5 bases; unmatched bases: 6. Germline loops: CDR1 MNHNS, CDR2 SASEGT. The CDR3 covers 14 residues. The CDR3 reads CASSVNRGVETQYF. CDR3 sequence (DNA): TGTGCCAGCAGTGTCAACAGGGGGGTGGAGACCCAGTACTTC.

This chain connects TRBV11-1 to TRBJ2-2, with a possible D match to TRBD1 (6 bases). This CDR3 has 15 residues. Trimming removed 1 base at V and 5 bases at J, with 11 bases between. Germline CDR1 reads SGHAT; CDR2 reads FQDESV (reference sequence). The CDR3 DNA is TGTGCCAGCAGCTTAGGACAGGCGGTTACCGGGGAGCTGTTTTTT. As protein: CASSLGQAVTGELFF.

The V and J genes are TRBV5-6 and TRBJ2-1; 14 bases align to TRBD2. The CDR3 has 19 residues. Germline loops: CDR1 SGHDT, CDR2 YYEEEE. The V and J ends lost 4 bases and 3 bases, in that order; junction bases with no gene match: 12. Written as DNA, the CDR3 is TGTGCCAGCAGCACGACCGGGACTAGCGGGGGCGCGATCTACAATGAGCAGTTCTTC. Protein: CASSTTGTSGGAIYNEQFF.

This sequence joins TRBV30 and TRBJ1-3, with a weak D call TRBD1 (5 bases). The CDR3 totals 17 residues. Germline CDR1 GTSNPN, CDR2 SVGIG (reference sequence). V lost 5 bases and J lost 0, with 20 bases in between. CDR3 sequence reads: CAWGGQRWGNSGNTIYF. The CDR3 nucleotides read TGTGCCTGGGGTGGCCAAAGATGGGGGAACTCTGGAAACACCATATATTTT. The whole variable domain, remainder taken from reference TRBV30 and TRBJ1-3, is SQTIHQWPATLVQPVGSPLSLECTVEGTSNPNLYWYRQAAGRGLQLLFYSVGIGQISSEVPQNLSASRPQDRQFILSSKKLLLSDSGFYLCAWGGQRWGNSGNTIYFGEGSWLTVV.

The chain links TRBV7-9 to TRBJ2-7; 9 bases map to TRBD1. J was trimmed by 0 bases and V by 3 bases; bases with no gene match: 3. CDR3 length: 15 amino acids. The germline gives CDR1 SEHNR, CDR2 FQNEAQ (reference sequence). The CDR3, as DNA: TGTGCCAGCAGCTTCGGGACAGGGACCTCCTACGAGCAGTACTTC. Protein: CASSFGTGTSYEQYF.

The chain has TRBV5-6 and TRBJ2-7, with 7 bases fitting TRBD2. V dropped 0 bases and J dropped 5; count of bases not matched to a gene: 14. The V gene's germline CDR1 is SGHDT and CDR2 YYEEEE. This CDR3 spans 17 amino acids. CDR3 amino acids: CASSLGRGIPVWNEQYF. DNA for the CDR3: TGTGCCAGCAGCTTGGGGCGGGGGATACCAGTATGGAACGAGCAGTACTTC.

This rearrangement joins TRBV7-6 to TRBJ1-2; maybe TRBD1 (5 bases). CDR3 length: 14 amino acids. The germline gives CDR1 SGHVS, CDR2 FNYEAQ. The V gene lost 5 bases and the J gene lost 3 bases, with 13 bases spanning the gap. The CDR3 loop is CASSPDSEYYGYTF. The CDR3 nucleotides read TGTGCCAGCAGCCCCGACAGTGAATACTATGGCTACACCTTC.

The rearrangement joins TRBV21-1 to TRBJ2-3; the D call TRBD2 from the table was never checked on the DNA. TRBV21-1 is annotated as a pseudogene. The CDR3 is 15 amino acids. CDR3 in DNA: TGTGCCCCACGAGATCGAGGATTTTGGACAGATACGCAGTATTTT. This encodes CAPRDRGFWTDTQYF.

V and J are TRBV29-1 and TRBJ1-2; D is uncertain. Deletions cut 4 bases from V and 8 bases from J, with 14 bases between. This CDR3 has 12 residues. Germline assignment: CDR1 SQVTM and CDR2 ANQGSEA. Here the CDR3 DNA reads TGCAGCGTTGGTGTTTCTGCTAGCGGCTACACCTTC. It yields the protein CSVGVSASGYTF.